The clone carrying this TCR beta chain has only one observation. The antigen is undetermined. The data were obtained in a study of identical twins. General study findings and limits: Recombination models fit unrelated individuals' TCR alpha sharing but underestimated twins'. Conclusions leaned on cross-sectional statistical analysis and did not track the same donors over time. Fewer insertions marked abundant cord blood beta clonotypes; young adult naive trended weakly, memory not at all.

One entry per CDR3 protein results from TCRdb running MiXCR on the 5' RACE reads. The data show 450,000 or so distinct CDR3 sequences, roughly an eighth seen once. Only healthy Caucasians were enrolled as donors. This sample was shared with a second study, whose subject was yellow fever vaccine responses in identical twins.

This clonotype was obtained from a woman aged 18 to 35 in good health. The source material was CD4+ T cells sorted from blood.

CDR3 sequence: CASSEESGRGNEQFF. Here the CDR3 DNA reads TGTGCCAGCAGTGAAGAGTCAGGGAGGGGCAATGAGCAGTTCTTC. This sequence joins TRBV2 and TRBJ2-1; 7 nucleotides line up with TRBD2. Germline V lookup: CDR1 SNHLY, CDR2 FYNNEI. V was clipped by 1 base and J by 6 bases; unmatched bases: 6. The CDR3 sequence is 15 residues long.